Listed below are T cell receptor beta chains from one sample, sequenced in a study of blood T cell repertoires in COVID-19. TCRdb keeps only in-frame clones here, not all; method: immunoSEQ multiplex PCR. The table includes 300,000 to 400,000 clones, roughly 87% detected once. Sequenced input: peripheral blood. Source of these receptors: a man aged 45-65 years with active or convalescent COVID-19. Each CDR3 is given with its conserved first and last residue. A D gene is named only where the DNA matches it firmly. Where a row states a size, it is once, few, many or the class of an expanded clone; other rows omit it.

J: TRBJ1-1
size: NA
V: TRBV28
D: NA
CDR3: CASSLLGGTGTEAFF
DNA: TGTGCCAGCAGTTTACTCGGGGGGACGGGGACTGAAGCTTTCTTT

J: TRBJ1-2
size: NA
V: TRBV6-5
D: TRBD1
CDR3: CASIPQGDGYGYTF
DNA: TGTGCCAGCATTCCACAGGGGGATGGCTATGGCTACACCTTC

J: TRBJ1-2
size: few
V: TRBV28
D: NA
CDR3: CASSFSSGQLGGYTF
DNA: TGTGCCAGCAGTTTTTCCAGCGGGCAATTGGGTGGCTACACCTTC

J: TRBJ2-7
size: NA
V: TRBV12-3/TRBV12-4
D: NA
CDR3: CASSLMLGRQYF
DNA: TGTGCCAGCAGTTTAATGTTGGGCCGGCAGTACTTC

J: TRBJ2-2
size: NA
V: TRBV10-3
D: NA
CDR3: CATQEAPPNTGELFF
DNA: TGTGCCACCCAAGAGGCGCCTCCGAACACCGGGGAGCTGTTTTTT

J: TRBJ2-1
size: NA
V: TRBV30
D: TRBD1
CDR3: CAWRRGLNEQFF
DNA: TGTGCCTGGAGGAGGGGGCTCAATGAGCAGTTCTTC

J: TRBJ2-7
size: NA
V: TRBV19
D: NA
CDR3: CASSTTEYEQYF
DNA: TGTGCCAGTAGTACGACAGAATACGAGCAGTACTTC

J: TRBJ2-1
size: NA
V: TRBV6-1
D: NA
CDR3: CASSPPLEGGNEQFF
DNA: TGTGCCAGCAGTCCCCCACTGGAGGGCGGCAATGAGCAGTTCTTC

J: TRBJ1-6
size: NA
V: TRBV28
D: NA
CDR3: CASRSPGHPGSPLHF
DNA: TGTGCCAGCAGATCTCCGGGACATCCAGGTTCACCCCTCCACTTT

J: TRBJ2-3
size: NA
V: TRBV27
D: TRBD1
CDR3: CASSPWDRGADTQYF
DNA: TGTGCCAGCAGTCCATGGGACAGGGGGGCAGATACGCAGTATTTT

J: TRBJ2-5
size: NA
V: TRBV7-3
D: TRBD2
CDR3: CASSPDGSGSQETQYF
DNA: TGTGCCAGCAGCCCCGATGGTAGCGGGAGCCAAGAGACCCAGTACTTC

J: TRBJ2-1
size: NA
V: TRBV4-2
D: NA
CDR3: CASSQDPLLTSSYNEQFF
DNA: TGTGCCAGCAGCCAAGATCCCCTTTTGACTAGCTCCTACAATGAGCAGTTCTTC

J: TRBJ2-1
size: NA
V: TRBV7-9
D: TRBD2
CDR3: CASNPYPGLANNEQFF
DNA: TGTGCCAGCAACCCCTATCCGGGACTAGCAAACAATGAGCAGTTCTTC

J: TRBJ2-5
size: NA
V: TRBV28
D: NA
CDR3: CASSHPREGGETQYF
DNA: TGTGCCAGCAGTCACCCCAGGGAAGGCGGAGAGACCCAGTACTTC

J: TRBJ1-2
size: NA
V: TRBV30
D: TRBD1
CDR3: CAWSVLGTGGLAF
DNA: TGTGCCTGGAGTGTACTTGGGACAGGGGGCTTGGCCTTC

J: TRBJ1-5
size: NA
V: TRBV19
D: NA
CDR3: CASSGTGTRGQPQHF
DNA: TGTGCCAGTAGTGGTACCGGGACGCGGGGACAGCCCCAGCATTTT

J: TRBJ1-3
size: NA
V: TRBV28
D: NA
CDR3: CASSSTAPGPGGNTIYF
DNA: TGTGCCAGCAGTAGTACAGCACCCGGGCCGGGAGGAAACACCATATATTTT

J: TRBJ2-3
size: few
V: TRBV7-3
D: NA
CDR3: CASSLRGGAPTDTQYF
DNA: TGTGCCAGCAGCTTAAGGGGGGGGGCCCCCACAGATACGCAGTATTTT

J: TRBJ1-6
size: NA
V: TRBV20-1
D: NA
CDR3: CSASWEANYNSPLHF
DNA: TGCAGTGCTAGTTGGGAGGCCAACTATAATTCACCCCTCCACTTT

J: TRBJ2-1
size: NA
V: TRBV2
D: NA
CDR3: CASARQSSYNEQFF
DNA: TGTGCCAGCGCCAGACAGTCGTCCTACAATGAGCAGTTCTTC

J: TRBJ2-7
size: NA
V: TRBV28
D: NA
CDR3: CASSLSGGGDEQYF
DNA: TGTGCCAGCAGTTTAAGTGGAGGGGGGGACGAGCAGTACTTC

J: TRBJ2-7
size: NA
V: TRBV11-3
D: NA
CDR3: CASSLGQSYEQYF
DNA: TGTGCCAGCAGCTTAGGACAGTCCTACGAGCAGTACTTC

J: TRBJ1-3
size: NA
V: TRBV3-1/TRBV3-2
D: TRBD1
CDR3: CASSRGQASGNTIYF
DNA: TGTGCCAGCAGCAGGGGACAGGCCTCTGGAAACACCATATATTTT

J: TRBJ1-2
size: NA
V: TRBV2
D: NA
CDR3: CASNRQANYGYTF
DNA: TGTGCCAGCAACCGACAGGCGAACTATGGCTACACCTTC

J: TRBJ1-1
size: NA
V: TRBV19
D: NA
CDR3: CASSQNRAVNTEAFF
DNA: TGTGCCAGTAGTCAAAATAGAGCGGTGAACACTGAAGCTTTCTTT

J: TRBJ2-1
size: once
V: TRBV5-6
D: TRBD2
CDR3: CASSLSSGGPSYNEQFF
DNA: TGTGCCAGCAGCTTGTCTAGCGGGGGGCCCTCCTACAATGAGCAGTTCTTC

J: TRBJ2-1
size: NA
V: TRBV6-4
D: NA
CDR3: CASSVAARPYNEQFF
DNA: TGTGCCAGCAGTGTAGCGGCCCGTCCTTACAATGAGCAGTTCTTC

J: TRBJ2-2
size: few
V: TRBV5-1
D: NA
CDR3: CASSLPVTGELFF
DNA: TGCGCCAGCAGCTTGCCCGTGACCGGGGAGCTGTTTTTT

J: TRBJ2-7
size: NA
V: TRBV6-5
D: NA
CDR3: CASRSWGSPTYEQYF
DNA: TGTGCCAGCAGGTCTTGGGGCAGCCCGACCTACGAGCAGTACTTC

J: TRBJ2-1
size: NA
V: TRBV12-3/TRBV12-4
D: TRBD2
CDR3: CASTRTSRNEQFF
DNA: TGTGCCAGCACTCGGACTAGCAGAAATGAGCAGTTCTTC

J: TRBJ2-1
size: once
V: TRBV6-5
D: NA
CDR3: CASSYSISAYNEQFF
DNA: TGTGCCAGCAGTTACTCGATTTCGGCCTACAATGAGCAGTTCTTC

J: TRBJ2-7
size: few
V: TRBV6-5
D: NA
CDR3: CASSSTNRASYEQYF
DNA: TGTGCCAGCAGTTCCACCAACAGGGCCTCCTACGAGCAGTACTTC

J: TRBJ2-6
size: NA
V: TRBV6-1
D: TRBD1
CDR3: CASSVQGVNSGANVLTF
DNA: TGTGCCAGCAGTGTGCAGGGGGTTAACTCTGGGGCCAACGTCCTGACTTTC

J: TRBJ2-7
size: NA
V: TRBV28
D: TRBD2
CDR3: CASSYGASGLYEQYF
DNA: TGTGCCAGCAGTTATGGGGCTAGCGGGCTCTACGAGCAGTACTTC

J: TRBJ1-6
size: once
V: TRBV6-5
D: NA
CDR3: CASSYSAGPGDSPLHF
DNA: TGTGCCAGCAGTTACTCCGCGGGACCGGGTGATTCACCCCTCCACTTT

J: TRBJ2-3
size: NA
V: TRBV5-1
D: TRBD2
CDR3: CASSLISSGTYTQYF
DNA: TGCGCCAGCAGCTTGATCTCTAGCGGGACGTATACGCAGTATTTT

J: TRBJ1-2
size: few
V: TRBV5-8
D: NA
CDR3: CASSLRDRASYTF
DNA: TGTGCCAGCAGCCTCCGCGACAGAGCGAGCTACACCTTC

J: TRBJ1-1
size: NA
V: TRBV5-1
D: NA
CDR3: CASSFQGSSEAFF
DNA: TGCGCCAGCAGCTTTCAGGGAAGCTCTGAAGCTTTCTTT

J: TRBJ1-3
size: NA
V: TRBV28
D: NA
CDR3: CASNSDFSGNTIYF
DNA: TGTGCCAGCAATAGTGATTTCTCTGGAAACACCATATATTTT

J: TRBJ2-7
size: NA
V: TRBV11-2
D: NA
CDR3: CASSLQMGASGEQYF
DNA: TGTGCCAGCAGCTTACAGATGGGGGCTTCGGGCGAGCAGTACTTC